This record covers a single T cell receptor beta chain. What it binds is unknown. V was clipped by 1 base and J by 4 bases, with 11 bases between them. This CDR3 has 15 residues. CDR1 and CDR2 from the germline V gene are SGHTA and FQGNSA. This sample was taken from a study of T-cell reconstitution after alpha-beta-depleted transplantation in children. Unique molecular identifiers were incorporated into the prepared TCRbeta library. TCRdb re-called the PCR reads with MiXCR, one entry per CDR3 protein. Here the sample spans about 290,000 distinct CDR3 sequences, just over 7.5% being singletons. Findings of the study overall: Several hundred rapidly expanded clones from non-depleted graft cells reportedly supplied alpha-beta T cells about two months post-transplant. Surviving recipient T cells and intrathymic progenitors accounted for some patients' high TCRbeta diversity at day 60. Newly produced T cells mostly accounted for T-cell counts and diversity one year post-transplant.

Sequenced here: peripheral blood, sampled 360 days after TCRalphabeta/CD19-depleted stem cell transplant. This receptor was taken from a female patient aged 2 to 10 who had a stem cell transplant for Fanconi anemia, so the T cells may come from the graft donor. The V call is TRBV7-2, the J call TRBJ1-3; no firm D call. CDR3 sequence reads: CASSLGVQLGNTIYF. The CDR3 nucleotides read TGTGCCAGCAGCTTAGGAGTACAGTTGGGAAACACCATATATTTT.